What follows is one T cell receptor (beta chain) and its context. Using immunoSEQ multiplex PCR, the repertoire was profiled, and TCRdb retains in-frame clones only, with some absent. Counted here are hundreds of thousands of clones, under 90% occurring once; the ten biggest clones make up approximately 4.9%. The sample is drawn from a study of blood T cell repertoires in COVID-19. A COVID-19 case was met by exposed participants within 2 weeks before study entry. The V segment lost 4 bases and the J segment 5 bases; nucleotides outside the gene matches: 5. Germline CDR1 is LNHDA and CDR2 is SQIVND (reference sequence). This CDR3 is built from 14 residues.

The specimen sequenced was PBMCs or T cells enriched from blood (not recorded which). This receptor was obtained from a woman in her 50s who had been exposed to COVID-19. The gene calls are TRBV19 and TRBJ2-3, with 8 bases lining up with TRBD1. As DNA, the CDR3 is TGTGCCAGTAGTACGCAGGGGGCAGGAGATACGCAGTATTTT. Translation: CASSTQGAGDTQYF.